These T cell receptor beta chains were read from a single sample in a study of T cell responses to AZD1222 COVID-19 vaccine. Libraries were prepared by immunoSEQ multiplex PCR; TCRdb keeps only in-frame clonotypes and omits some of them. Of about 120,000 clones in the sample, about 89% are singletons; the top ten hold about 5.2%. Specimen: peripheral blood, collected on day 0 of AZD1222 vaccination. The origin of the receptors is an adult in good health. The CDR3 runs from the conserved cysteine through the conserved F or W. The order of the fields is J gene, D gene, V gene, clone size, CDR3 protein, CDR3 DNA. D genes are given only for firm matches. Size values are once, few and many counts, or a class for expanded clones, and some rows have none.

>TRBJ2-5|NA|TRBV15|NA
CATSRETNQETQYF
TGTGCCACCAGCAGAGAAACGAATCAAGAGACCCAGTACTTC
>TRBJ2-5|TRBD1|TRBV11-2|NA
CASSFLGQGRRETQYF
TGTGCCAGCAGCTTCCTTGGACAGGGGCGAAGGGAGACCCAGTACTTC
>TRBJ1-5|NA|TRBV6-1|NA
CASSEIGGNQPQHF
TGTGCCAGCAGTGAGATAGGCGGCAATCAGCCCCAGCATTTT
>TRBJ1-4|TRBD1|TRBV11-2|NA
CASSTRQGSNEKLFF
TGTGCCAGCAGCACACGACAGGGCTCTAATGAAAAACTGTTTTTT
>TRBJ2-3|NA|TRBV5-1|NA
CASSTLSEDTQYF
TGCGCCAGCAGCACCCTCTCCGAGGATACGCAGTATTTT
>TRBJ1-1|NA|TRBV3-1/TRBV3-2|once
CASSLQLGGYTEAFF
TGTGCCAGCAGCCTCCAGTTGGGGGGGTACACTGAAGCTTTCTTT
>TRBJ2-1|NA|TRBV19|NA
CASSIHGNEQFF
TGTGCCAGTAGTATTCATGGAAATGAGCAGTTCTTC
>TRBJ2-5|NA|TRBV12-5|NA
CASGLVPQETQYF
TGTGCTAGTGGTTTGGTACCCCAAGAGACCCAGTACTTC
>TRBJ1-1|NA|TRBV6-5|NA
CASSYNRGNTEAFF
TGTGCCAGCAGCTATAATCGAGGGAACACTGAAGCTTTCTTT
>TRBJ1-2|NA|TRBV12-3/TRBV12-4|NA
CASSFPGRRGYTF
TGTGCCAGCAGTTTTCCAGGGCGTAGGGGCTACACCTTC
>TRBJ2-7|TRBD1|TRBV5-1|NA
CASSPQPGQGREQYF
TGCGCCAGCAGCCCTCAGCCGGGACAGGGGCGCGAGCAGTACTTC
>TRBJ2-7|NA|TRBV15|NA
CATSRIQGKAYEQYF
TGTGCCACCAGCAGGATACAGGGAAAGGCCTACGAGCAGTACTTC
>TRBJ2-1|NA|TRBV7-9|NA
CASSLPPKNEQFF
TGTGCCAGCAGCTTACCCCCCAAAAATGAGCAGTTCTTC
>TRBJ2-5|NA|TRBV12-5|NA
CASGLLLRETQYF
TGTGCTAGTGGTTTGCTCCTGCGGGAGACCCAGTACTTC
>TRBJ1-5|NA|TRBV7-3|NA
CASSLTQGQPQHF
TGTGCCAGCAGCTTAACGCAGGGTCAGCCCCAGCATTTT
>TRBJ2-7|NA|TRBV13|NA
CASSPRGGWSDVGEQYF
TGTGCCAGCAGCCCTAGGGGTGGGTGGTCGGATGTGGGCGAGCAGTACTTC
>TRBJ1-2|NA|TRBV6-5|NA
CASRQSGGYTF
TGTGCCAGCAGACAATCAGGGGGCTACACCTTC
>TRBJ2-5|NA|TRBV2|once
CASSRQFQETQYF
TGTGCCAGCTCAAGACAGTTCCAAGAGACCCAGTACTTC
>TRBJ2-5|TRBD1|TRBV9|NA
CASSGTGAETQYF
TGTGCCAGCAGCGGGACAGGGGCAGAGACCCAGTACTTC
>TRBJ2-7|NA|TRBV7-9|once
CASSFLGDNEQYF
TGTGCCAGCAGCTTCTTGGGGGACAACGAGCAGTACTTC
>TRBJ1-2|TRBD1|TRBV2|NA
CASRGDRGLYGYTF
TGTGCCAGCAGGGGGGACAGGGGGCTTTATGGCTACACCTTC
>TRBJ2-5|TRBD1|TRBV29-1|NA
CSVERTGETQYF
TGCAGCGTTGAGAGGACAGGCGAGACCCAGTACTTC
>TRBJ1-2|NA|TRBV19|NA
CASSIEEGLVYGYTF
TGTGCCAGTAGTATAGAGGAGGGACTCGTTTATGGCTACACCTTC
>TRBJ1-5|NA|TRBV19|NA
CASAGTFPNSNQPQHF
TGTGCCAGTGCAGGGACGTTCCCGAATAGCAATCAGCCCCAGCATTTT
>TRBJ2-7|NA|TRBV2|NA
CASSEANSGSYEQYF
TGTGCCAGCAGTGAAGCGAATAGCGGCTCCTACGAGCAGTACTTC
>TRBJ1-5|NA|TRBV2|once
CASSGGTGWQPQHF
TGTGCCAGCAGTGGGGGAACAGGGTGGCAGCCCCAGCATTTT
>TRBJ2-7|TRBD1|TRBV7-6|NA
CASGQGSEQYF
TGTGCCAGCGGACAGGGAAGCGAGCAGTACTTC
>TRBJ2-1|TRBD2|TRBV5-1|NA
CASSLTTSVYNEQFF
TGCGCCAGCAGCTTAACGACTAGCGTATACAATGAGCAGTTCTTC
>TRBJ1-1|NA|TRBV6-1|NA
CASSEVGLGEAFF
TGTGCCAGCAGTGAAGTCGGGTTGGGTGAAGCTTTCTTT
>TRBJ1-5|NA|TRBV5-5|NA
CASSLVGDQPQHF
TGTGCCAGCAGCTTGGTGGGTGATCAGCCCCAGCATTTT
>TRBJ2-7|NA|TRBV25-1|NA
CASSAGFPYEQYF
TGTGCCAGCAGTGCCGGTTTCCCCTACGAGCAGTACTTC
>TRBJ2-3|NA|TRBV27|NA
CASSTWAADTQYF
TGTGCCAGCAGTACATGGGCGGCAGATACGCAGTATTTT
>TRBJ2-7|TRBD1|TRBV18|NA
CASSPLGTGFNEQYF
TGTGCCAGCTCACCTCTTGGGACAGGGTTCAACGAGCAGTACTTC
>TRBJ1-1|NA|TRBV28|NA
CASSLTAKEAFF
TGTGCCAGCAGTTTAACAGCTAAAGAAGCTTTCTTT
>TRBJ2-2|NA|TRBV7-3|NA
CASSPRGASSTGELFF
TGTGCCAGCAGCCCTCGGGGGGCGTCGAGCACCGGGGAGCTGTTTTTT
>TRBJ1-2|TRBD1|TRBV20-1|NA
CSASGQGAGNNYGYTF
TGCAGTGCTAGTGGGCAGGGGGCCGGAAATAACTATGGCTACACCTTC
>TRBJ2-3|NA|TRBV12-5|NA
CASGLGRQTSTDTQYF
TGTGCTAGTGGTTTGGGGCGACAAACTAGCACAGATACGCAGTATTTT
>TRBJ2-1|NA|TRBV12-3/TRBV12-4|once
CASKTSQNEQFF
TGTGCCAGCAAAACTAGCCAGAATGAGCAGTTCTTC
>TRBJ1-2|TRBD1|TRBV28|NA
CASRSQGANGYTF
TGTGCCAGCAGATCACAGGGGGCAAATGGCTACACCTTC
>TRBJ2-1|NA|TRBV28|NA
CASKMSHGEQFF
TGTGCCAGCAAAATGAGTCACGGTGAGCAGTTCTTC
>TRBJ2-7|NA|TRBV27|NA
CASSLTASYEQYF
TGTGCCAGCAGCCTCACTGCTTCCTACGAGCAGTACTTC
>TRBJ1-2|TRBD1|TRBV7-9|NA
CASSFHDRVAGYTF
TGTGCCAGCAGCTTCCACGACAGGGTGGCTGGCTACACCTTC
>TRBJ1-5|NA|TRBV23-1|NA
CASSHRTPSGLSNQPQHF
TGCGCCAGCAGTCACCGGACACCCTCAGGACTTAGCAATCAGCCCCAGCATTTT
>TRBJ2-1|NA|TRBV9|NA
CASSVDPRHNEQFF
TGTGCCAGCAGCGTAGATCCTAGACACAATGAGCAGTTCTTC
>TRBJ2-5|TRBD1|TRBV4-2|NA
CASSQDRGTGATQYF
TGTGCCAGCAGCCAAGATCGAGGTACAGGGGCGACCCAGTACTTC
>TRBJ1-4|NA|TRBV10-3|NA
CAISDRRTDNEKLFF
TGTGCCATCAGTGACCGAAGAACGGATAATGAAAAACTGTTTTTT
>TRBJ2-7|NA|TRBV28|NA
CASSSWAHLYF
TGTGCCAGCAGTTCCTGGGCCCACCTATACTTC